This TCR beta chain was retrieved from a study of post-analysis software for immune sequencing data. Study-level findings and limits: Patients used about 5 TRBV segments, including TRBV5-6, TRBV5-1 and TRBV20-1, more often than controls.

CDR3 size: 14 residues. Between the trimmed V and J ends, which lost 9 bases and 5 bases, there was a span of 16 bases. Germline CDR1 reads MNHNS; CDR2 reads SASEGT. The table lists this clonotype with a few counts. Antigen: not known. The TCR beta cDNA libraries contained unique molecular identifiers. TCRdb called the PCR reads again in MiXCR, with one record for every CDR3 protein. The sample records 400,000 to 500,000 distinct CDR3 sequences, about 39% being singletons. Material for sequencing was blood. The V call is TRBV6-1, the J call TRBJ1-4; a possible D gene is TRBD1 (5 bases). The source is a girl aged 2-15 years with multiple sclerosis. The CDR3 spells CARIRGDENEKLFF. CDR3 coding DNA: TGTGCCAGGATACGAGGGGATGAAAATGAAAAACTGTTTTTT.